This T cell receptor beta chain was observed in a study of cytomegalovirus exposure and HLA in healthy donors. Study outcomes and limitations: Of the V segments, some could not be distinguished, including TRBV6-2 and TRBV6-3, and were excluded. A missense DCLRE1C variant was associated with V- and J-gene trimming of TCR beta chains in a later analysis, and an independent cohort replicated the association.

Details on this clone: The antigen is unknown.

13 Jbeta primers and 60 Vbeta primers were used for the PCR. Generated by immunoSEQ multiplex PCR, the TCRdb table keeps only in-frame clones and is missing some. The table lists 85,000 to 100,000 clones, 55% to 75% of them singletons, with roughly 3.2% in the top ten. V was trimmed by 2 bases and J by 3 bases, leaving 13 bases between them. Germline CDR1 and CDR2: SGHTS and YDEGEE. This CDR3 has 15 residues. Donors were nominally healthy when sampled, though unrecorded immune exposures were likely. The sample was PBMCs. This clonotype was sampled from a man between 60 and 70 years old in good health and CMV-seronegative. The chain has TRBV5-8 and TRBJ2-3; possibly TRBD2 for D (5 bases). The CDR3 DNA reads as TGTGCCAGCAGCTTATTCTTCCGGGGAACAGATACGCAGTATTTT. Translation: CASSLFFRGTDTQYF.